This record concerns one TCR beta chain sequence. Its cognate antigen is unknown. Sequencing used immunoSEQ multiplex PCR; TCRdb keeps in-frame clones, though not all of them. The sample yields about 350,000 clones, under 95% seen once. The source of the sample is a study of Ad26.COV2.S vaccination and SARS-CoV-2 variants. Whole-study results and caveats: Breadth, reportedly substantial, characterized the spike-specific CD8+ and CD4+ T cell responses after vaccination. Researchers reported similar non-spike TCR breadth in vaccine and placebo recipients. Vaccine recipients had higher spike-specific TCR breadth than placebo recipients. An underestimation of total T cell responses may have resulted from the TCR breadth and depth analyses.

Germline V gives CDR1 MNHEY, CDR2 SVGAGI. V gave up 0 bases and J gave up 8 bases, with 8 bases separating them. The CDR3 length is 14 residues. This chain joins TRBV6-5 and TRBJ1-6; D is possibly TRBD1 (6 bases). The clonotype was recovered from a human donor who had recovered from COVID-19. The sequencing used peripheral blood, collected after recovery from COVID-19. The CDR3 DNA follows: TGTGCCAGCAGTTACTCGAACAGGGATTCACCCCTCCACTTT. Its translation: CASSYSNRDSPLHF.